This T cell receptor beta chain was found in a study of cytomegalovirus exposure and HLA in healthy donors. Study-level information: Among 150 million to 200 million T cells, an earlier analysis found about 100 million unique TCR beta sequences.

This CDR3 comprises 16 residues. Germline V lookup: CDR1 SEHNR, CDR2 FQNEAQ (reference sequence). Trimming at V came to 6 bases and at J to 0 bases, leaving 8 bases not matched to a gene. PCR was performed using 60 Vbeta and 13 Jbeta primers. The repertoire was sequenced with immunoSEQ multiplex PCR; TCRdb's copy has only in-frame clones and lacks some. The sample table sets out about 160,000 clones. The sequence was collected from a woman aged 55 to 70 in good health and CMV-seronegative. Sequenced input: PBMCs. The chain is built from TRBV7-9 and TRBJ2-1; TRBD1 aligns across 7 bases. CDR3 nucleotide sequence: TGTGCCAGCAGTACCGACAGGGCCCTCTCCTACAATGAGCAGTTCTTC. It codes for CASSTDRALSYNEQFF.